This TCR beta chain stems from a study of blood T cell repertoires in COVID-19. Study overall: Material from acute and convalescent COVID-19 was sourced from the United States, Italy and Spain. PBMCs, B-cell-depleted T cells, or T cells were the source of the cDNA or gDNA that made up the material.

CDR3 length equals 14 residues. The germline V gene encodes CDR1 SNHLY and CDR2 FYNNEI. The V end was cut by 3 bases, the J end by 8 bases, with 13 bases between. The count of this clone is one. Authors' data handling: By means of reference gene primer amplification, nucleated cell counts were estimated. Profiling relied on immunoSEQ multiplex PCR, and the TCRdb table lists in-frame clones only, not all of them. V, J and clone size are those of that table, while D and trimming were read from the DNA. The sample carries approximately 35,000 clones, roughly 88% recorded once. The sequence derives from a human donor in a cohort sampled during active COVID-19. The sequenced sample consisted of peripheral blood. This chain joins TRBV2 and TRBJ1-4; possible D gene TRBD1, 6 bases. The CDR3 nucleotides read TGTGCCAGCAGTGAGGGGGCGTCAGGAGAAAAACTGTTTTTT. The encoded protein is CASSEGASGEKLFF.